The 9 T cell receptor beta chains below come from one sample, sequenced in a study of blood T cell repertoires in COVID-19. Clones were read by immunoSEQ multiplex PCR, and TCRdb kept only the in-frame ones, dropping some. The sample contains around 120,000 clones, 70% to 80% of which appear only once. The sequencing input was peripheral blood. The receptors stem from a human donor in a cohort sampled during active COVID-19.

The rearrangement joins TRBV7-2 to TRBJ1-1; perhaps TRBD1 as D (6 bases). The CDR3 extends over 16 amino acids. V was clipped by 5 bases and J by 3 bases, with 19 bases between them. From germline, CDR1 is SGHTA and CDR2 FQGNSA. CDR3 in DNA: TGTGCCAGCAGCCTTGGGGGGGGCCGGGAGGACACTGAAGCTTTCTTT. Translation gives CASSLGGGREDTEAFF.

J is TRBJ1-1 and V is TRBV9; no reliable D call. The CDR3 sequence is 13 residues long. V lost 0 bases, J lost 4 bases, and 7 bases lay in between. Per the germline V gene, CDR1 is SGDLS and CDR2 is YYNGEE. CDR3 in amino acids: CASSVGMRTEAFF. Here the CDR3 DNA reads TGTGCCAGCAGCGTAGGAATGCGCACTGAAGCTTTCTTT.

This clone was detected a few times. J is TRBJ1-6 and V is TRBV5-4; D ambiguous. V shed 0 bases and J shed 9 bases, with 4 bases lying between them. This CDR3 has 12 residues. The germline V gene has CDR1 SGHNT and CDR2 YYREEE (reference sequence). The CDR3 loop is CASSLASSPLHF. In DNA form, the CDR3 reads TGTGCCAGCAGCTTGGCCTCTTCACCCCTCCACTTT.

The count of this clone is one. The CDR3 region is CASSAGNTGELFF. DNA of the CDR3: TGTGCCAGCAGCGCCGGGAACACCGGGGAGCTGTTTTTT. V is TRBV5-4 and J is TRBJ2-2, with D unresolved. CDR3 length: 13 residues. Trimming left V 4 bases short and J 1 base short, with 5 bases between. The germline CDR1 and CDR2 sequences are SGHNT and YYREEE (reference sequence).

This clone was counted a single time. The rearrangement uses TRBV7-9 and TRBJ2-7; perhaps TRBD1 as D (6 bases). Trimming pared 5 bases from V and 6 bases from J, leaving 23 bases between. This CDR3 is 16 amino acids long. Germline values: CDR1 SEHNR, CDR2 FQNEAQ (reference sequence). The CDR3 is CASSHTITGQTGEQYF. The CDR3 bases are TGTGCCAGCAGCCACACGATTACAGGACAGACTGGCGAGCAGTACTTC.

V usage is TRBV3-1 (or the pseudogene TRBV3-2) and J usage is TRBJ1-1; D is uncertain. Germline lookup yields CDR1 LGHDT and CDR2 YNNKEL (reference sequence). The CDR3 is 15 amino acids. The V gene lost 4 bases and the J gene lost 1 base, with 13 bases spanning the gap. The CDR3 DNA reads as TGTGCCAGCAGCCCAGGATACTTTAAGAACACTGAAGCTTTCTTT. Encoded protein: CASSPGYFKNTEAFF.

This rearrangement joins TRBV5-6 to TRBJ1-2; D remains unclear. There are 14 residues in the CDR3. V dropped 3 bases and J dropped 9 bases, with 18 bases sitting between them. The germline V gene has CDR1 SGHDT and CDR2 YYEEEE. As DNA, the CDR3 is TGTGCCAGCAGCTCCGGGATGGGGAGTGAAAGCTACACCTTC. It encodes CASSSGMGSESYTF.

The chain links TRBV7-8 to TRBJ2-7; 9 nucleotides line up with TRBD1. CDR1 is SGHVS and CDR2 is FQNEAQ in the germline V gene. The ends lost 8 bases at V and 2 bases at J; junction bases unmatched: 16. CDR3 length: 17 residues. CDR3 sequence reads: CASRRSSGQGITYEQYF. In DNA form, the CDR3 reads TGTGCCAGCCGCCGTAGCTCGGGACAGGGTATCACCTACGAGCAGTACTTC.

The V gene is TRBV7-3, the J gene TRBJ1-1; 8 nucleotides line up with TRBD1. CDR3 length equals 14 residues. Germline V gene sequence: CDR1 SGHTA, CDR2 FQGTGA. J lost 2 bases, V lost 5 bases, and 4 bases had no gene match. CDR3 coding DNA: TGTGCCAGCAGCACCGACAGGGGAAACACTGAAGCTTTCTTT. Its protein product is CASSTDRGNTEAFF.